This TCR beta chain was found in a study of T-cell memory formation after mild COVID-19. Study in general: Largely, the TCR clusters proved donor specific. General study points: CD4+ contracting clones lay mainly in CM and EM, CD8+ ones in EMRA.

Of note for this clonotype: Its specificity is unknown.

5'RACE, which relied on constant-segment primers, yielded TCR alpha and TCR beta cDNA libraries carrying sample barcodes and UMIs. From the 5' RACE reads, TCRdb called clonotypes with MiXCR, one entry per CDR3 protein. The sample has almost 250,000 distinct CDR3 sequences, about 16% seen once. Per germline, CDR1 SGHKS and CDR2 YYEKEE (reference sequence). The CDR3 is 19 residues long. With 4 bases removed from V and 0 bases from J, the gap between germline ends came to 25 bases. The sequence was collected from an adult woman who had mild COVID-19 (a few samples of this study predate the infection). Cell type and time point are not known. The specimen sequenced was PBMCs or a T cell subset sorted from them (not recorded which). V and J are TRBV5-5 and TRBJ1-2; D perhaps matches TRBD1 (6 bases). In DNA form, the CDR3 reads TGTGCCAGCAGCGAAAGACAGGTTTGGGACCCCATGACTAACTATGGCTACACCTTC. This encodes CASSERQVWDPMTNYGYTF. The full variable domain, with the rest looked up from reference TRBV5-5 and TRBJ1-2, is DAGVTQSPTHLIKTRGQQVTLRCSPISGHKSVSWYQQVLGQGPQFIFQYYEKEERGRGNFPDRFSARQFPNYSSELNVNALLLGDSALYLCASSERQVWDPMTNYGYTFGSGTRLTVV.